What follows describes a single TCR beta chain. This entry belongs to a study of T cell responses to AZD1222 COVID-19 vaccine. The protocol was immunoSEQ multiplex PCR, while the TCRdb copy is restricted to in-frame clones and leaves out a portion. The sample shows fewer than 140,000 clones, 85% to 90% of them seen only once. The V segment lost 4 bases and the J segment 3 bases; nucleotides outside the gene matches: 6. Germline CDR1 reads SGHTS; CDR2 reads YDEGEE. This CDR3 has 14 residues. This TCR came from an adult in good health. The sequences come from peripheral blood, collected on day 0 of AZD1222 vaccination. This rearrangement joins TRBV5-8 to TRBJ1-1; 7 bases align to TRBD1. The CDR3 loop is CASSLPTGYTEAFF. DNA for the CDR3: TGTGCCAGCAGCCTCCCGACAGGGTACACTGAAGCTTTCTTT.